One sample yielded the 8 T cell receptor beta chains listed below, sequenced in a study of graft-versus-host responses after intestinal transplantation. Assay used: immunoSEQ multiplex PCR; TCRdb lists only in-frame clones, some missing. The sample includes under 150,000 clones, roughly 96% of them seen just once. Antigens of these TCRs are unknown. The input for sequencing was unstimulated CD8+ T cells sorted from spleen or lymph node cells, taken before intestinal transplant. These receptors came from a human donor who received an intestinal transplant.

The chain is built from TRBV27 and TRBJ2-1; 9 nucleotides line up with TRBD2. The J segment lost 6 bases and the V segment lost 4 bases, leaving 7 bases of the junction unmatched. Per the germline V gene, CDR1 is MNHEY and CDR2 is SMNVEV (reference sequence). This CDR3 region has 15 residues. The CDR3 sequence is CASSYGTSLSNEQFF. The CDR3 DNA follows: TGTGCCAGCAGTTACGGGACTAGCTTATCCAATGAGCAGTTCTTC.

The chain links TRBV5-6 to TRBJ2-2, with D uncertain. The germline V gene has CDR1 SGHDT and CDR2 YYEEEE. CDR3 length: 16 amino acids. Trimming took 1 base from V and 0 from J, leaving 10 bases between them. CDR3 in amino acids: CASSLLPEPNTGELFF. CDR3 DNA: TGTGCCAGCAGCTTGTTACCGGAGCCGAACACCGGGGAGCTGTTTTTT.

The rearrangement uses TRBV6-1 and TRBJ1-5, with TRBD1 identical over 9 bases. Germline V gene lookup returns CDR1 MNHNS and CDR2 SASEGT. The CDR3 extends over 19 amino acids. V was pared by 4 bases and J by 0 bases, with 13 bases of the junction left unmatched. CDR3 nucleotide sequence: TGTGCCAGCAGTGTCGTACAGGGGGCTCATGATTATAGCAATCAGCCCCAGCATTTT. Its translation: CASSVVQGAHDYSNQPQHF.

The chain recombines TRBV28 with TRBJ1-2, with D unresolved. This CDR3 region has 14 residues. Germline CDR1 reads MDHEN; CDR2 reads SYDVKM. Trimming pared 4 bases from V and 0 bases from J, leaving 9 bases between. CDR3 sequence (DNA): TGTGCCAGCAGTTCAGTACCCGCTAACTATGGCTACACCTTC. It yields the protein CASSSVPANYGYTF.

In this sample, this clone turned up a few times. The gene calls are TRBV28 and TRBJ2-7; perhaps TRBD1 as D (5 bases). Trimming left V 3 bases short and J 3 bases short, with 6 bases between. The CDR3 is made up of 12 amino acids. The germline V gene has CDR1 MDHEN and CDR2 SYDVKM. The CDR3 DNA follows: TGTGCCAGCAGTTTTGACAGCTACGAGCAGTACTTC. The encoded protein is CASSFDSYEQYF. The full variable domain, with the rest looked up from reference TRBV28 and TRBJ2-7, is DVKVTQSSRYLVKRTGEKVFLECVQDMDHENMFWYRQDPGLGLRLIYFSYDVKMKEKGDIPEGYSVSREKKERFSLILESASTNQTSMYLCASSFDSYEQYFGPGTRLTVT.

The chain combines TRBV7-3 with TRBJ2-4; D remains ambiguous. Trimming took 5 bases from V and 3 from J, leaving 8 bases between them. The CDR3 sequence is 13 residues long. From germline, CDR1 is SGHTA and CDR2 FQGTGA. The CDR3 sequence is CASSQDHKNIQYF. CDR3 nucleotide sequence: TGTGCCAGCAGCCAGGACCACAAAAACATTCAGTACTTC.

The CDR3 DNA reads TGTGCCAGCAGCTTAACGACGGGAGGTGGAGATACGCAGTATTTT. Translating gives CASSLTTGGGDTQYF. The rearrangement uses TRBV7-6 and TRBJ2-3; 7 bases are shared with TRBD2. V lost 2 bases and J lost 5; bases outside the gene matches: 7. Per germline, CDR1 SGHVS and CDR2 FNYEAQ. The CDR3 contains 15 residues. The complete variable domain, with remaining parts taken from reference TRBV7-6 and TRBJ2-3, reads GAGVSQSPRYKVTKRGQDVALRCDPISGHVSLYWYRQALGQGPEFLTYFNYEAQQDKSGLPNDRFSAERPEGSISTLTIQRTEQRDSAMYRCASSLTTGGGDTQYFGPGTRLTVL.

The CDR3 DNA follows: TGTGCCAGCAGTTTGGGGGTTGGCGAGCAGTACTTC. Protein product: CASSLGVGEQYF. The chain has TRBV27 and TRBJ2-7; D could derive from TRBD1 or TRBD2 (5 bases each). The CDR3 has 12 amino acids. V lost 3 bases, J lost 6 bases, and 9 bases lay in between. Per the germline V gene, CDR1 is MNHEY and CDR2 is SMNVEV (reference sequence).